This TCR beta chain derives from a study of blood T cell repertoires in COVID-19. Assay: immunoSEQ multiplex PCR; the TCRdb copy retains only in-frame clones and omits some. This table holds roughly 360,000 clones, approximately 87% found once. The length of the CDR3 is 14 residues. The ends were cut back, 3 bases at V and 8 bases at J, with 17 bases in the middle. Germline V gene data show CDR1 as SGHNT and CDR2 as YYREEE (reference sequence). Sequences were obtained from PBMCs or T cells enriched from blood (not recorded which). The sequence came from a man aged 25-40 years who had recovered from COVID-19. This chain joins TRBV5-4 and TRBJ1-2; possibly TRBD1 for D (5 bases). CDR3 sequence: CASSWGSGGSGYTF. CDR3 nucleotide sequence: TGTGCCAGCAGCTGGGGGTCCGGGGGAAGCGGCTACACCTTC.